This TCR beta chain was captured in a study of cytomegalovirus exposure and HLA in healthy donors. Study-level points and caveats: Earlier analysis found most TCR beta V segments productive about 87% or about 30% of the time. Only CMV serostatus was available as immune exposure information.

This clone was detected once. Its antigen remains unidentified. PCR was performed using 60 Vbeta and 13 Jbeta primers. The data were produced by immunoSEQ multiplex PCR, yet TCRdb's version contains in-frame clones alone and is incomplete. Of 150,000 to 200,000 clones in the sample, roughly 65% are singletons; the top ten hold 4% to 5.5%. The sequencing input was PBMCs. The source is a woman aged 18-29 years in good health and CMV-seropositive.

The chain's CDR3 is CASSPPGLAGGPDTQYF. The DNA for the CDR3 is TGTGCCAGCTCCCCCCCGGGACTAGCGGGAGGGCCGGATACGCAGTATTTT. The chain carries TRBV18 and TRBJ2-3; 16 bases align to TRBD2. From germline, CDR1 is KGHSH and CDR2 LQKENI. The V segment lost 6 bases and the J segment 6 bases; nucleotides outside the gene matches: 9. The CDR3 is 17 residues long.